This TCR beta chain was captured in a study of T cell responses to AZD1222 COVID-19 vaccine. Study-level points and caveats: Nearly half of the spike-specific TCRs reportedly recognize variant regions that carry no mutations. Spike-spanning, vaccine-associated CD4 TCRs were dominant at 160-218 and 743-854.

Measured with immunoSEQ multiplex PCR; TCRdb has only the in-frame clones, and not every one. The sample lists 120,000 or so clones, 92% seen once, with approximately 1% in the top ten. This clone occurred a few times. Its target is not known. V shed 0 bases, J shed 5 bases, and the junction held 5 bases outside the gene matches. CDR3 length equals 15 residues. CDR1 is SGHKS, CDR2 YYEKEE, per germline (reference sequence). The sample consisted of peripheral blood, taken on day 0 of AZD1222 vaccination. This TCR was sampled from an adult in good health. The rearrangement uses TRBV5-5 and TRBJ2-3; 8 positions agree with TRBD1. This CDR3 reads CASSLVGQGGDTQYF. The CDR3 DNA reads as TGTGCCAGCAGCTTGGTTGGACAGGGCGGAGATACGCAGTATTTT.